Reported below is one T cell receptor (beta chain). This entry belongs to a study of blood T cell repertoires in COVID-19. Study information: Researchers got acute and convalescent COVID-19 samples from the United States, Italy and Spain.

Per the original methods: Reference gene primer amplification in the assay estimated nucleated cell counts. Only in-frame clones appear in the TCRdb table, and some are missing; sequencing was by immunoSEQ multiplex PCR. The V and J calls and clone size were taken over from that table, and D and trimming were inferred from the DNA. Altogether fewer than 250,000 clones are present, approximately 79% being singletons, with the ten largest covering around 12%. The V end lost 0 bases, the J end lost 4 bases, and 13 bases lay between the germline ends. CDR1 LNHNV and CDR2 YYDKDF come from the germline V gene (reference sequence). This CDR3 is 15 amino acids long.

Material: peripheral blood. This TCR was sampled from a woman aged 50 to 65 with acute or convalescent COVID-19. This chain connects TRBV15 to TRBJ2-7, with D unresolved. The CDR3 protein is CATSRDEATGYEQYF. In DNA form, the CDR3 reads TGTGCCACCAGCAGAGATGAGGCAACCGGATACGAGCAGTACTTC.